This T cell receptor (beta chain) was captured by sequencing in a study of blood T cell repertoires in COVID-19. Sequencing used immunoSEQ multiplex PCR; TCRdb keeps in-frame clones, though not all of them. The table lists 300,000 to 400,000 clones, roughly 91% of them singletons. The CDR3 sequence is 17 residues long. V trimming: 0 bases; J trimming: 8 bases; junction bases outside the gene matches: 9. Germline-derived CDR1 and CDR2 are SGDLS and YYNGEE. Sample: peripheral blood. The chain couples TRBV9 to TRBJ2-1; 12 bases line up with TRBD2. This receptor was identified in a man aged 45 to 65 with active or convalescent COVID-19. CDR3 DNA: TGTGCCAGCAGCGTAGACCTAGCGGGGGGGCCGTCCGATGAGCAGTTCTTC. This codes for CASSVDLAGGPSDEQFF.